This entry lists 20 T cell receptor beta chains sequenced from one sample in a study of a mutant IDH1 vaccine in newly diagnosed glioma. Time point reported: week 5, during vaccination. A 20-mer mutant IDH1 peptide at 300 ug was injected subcutaneously with topical imiquimod. Their target antigens are unknown. Assay used: immunoSEQ multiplex PCR; TCRdb lists only in-frame clones, some missing. The top ten clones hold around 5.2% of a sample with 50,000 to 55,000 clones, around four fifths of them seen once. The specimen was PBMCs, collected from a glioma patient whose treatment included an IDH1 peptide vaccine. These receptors were collected from a man aged 45-65 years with glioma.

The V gene is TRBV10-2, the J gene TRBJ1-3; maybe TRBD1 (6 bases). The CDR3 is 15 residues long. Per germline, CDR1 WSHSY and CDR2 SAAADI. Trimming shortened V by 3 bases and J by 2 bases, and 11 bases separated the two germline ends. The CDR3 nucleotides read TGCGCCAGCAGTGATGTCGACAGGACTGGAAACACCATATATTTT. It translates to CASSDVDRTGNTIYF.

The gene calls are TRBV19 and TRBJ2-3; D might be TRBD2 (5 bases). V was clipped by 7 bases and J by 6 bases, with 11 bases between them. CDR1 is LNHDA and CDR2 is SQIVND in the germline V gene (reference sequence). There are 12 residues in the CDR3. CDR3 residues: CASTGIADTQYF. CDR3 in DNA: TGTGCCAGTACGGGGATAGCGGATACGCAGTATTTT.

The J gene is TRBJ1-2, the V gene TRBV19, with TRBD1 as a possible D gene (6 bases). Germline lookup yields CDR1 LNHDA and CDR2 SQIVND (reference sequence). The CDR3 sequence is 14 residues long. V was clipped by 6 bases and J by 8 bases, with 19 bases between them. The CDR3 nucleotides read TGTGCCAGTAGCGCAGGGGAAGTTACAAGGGGCTACACCTTC. It encodes CASSAGEVTRGYTF.

This clone has ten or more counts. The chain recombines TRBV29-1 with TRBJ2-7; no firm D call. Germline V gives CDR1 SQVTM, CDR2 ANQGSEA. Deletions cut 7 bases from V and 2 bases from J, with 21 bases between. The CDR3 covers 15 residues. The CDR3 DNA reads as TGCAGCGCCGAAACACAGCATAGTTTTCCCTACGAGCAGTACTTC. Translation: CSAETQHSFPYEQYF.

This chain links TRBV4-3 with TRBJ2-3; possible D gene TRBD1, 5 bases. Between the trimmed V and J ends, which lost 1 base and 3 bases, there was a span of 14 bases. The CDR3 consists of 16 residues. Germline V lookup: CDR1 LGHNA, CDR2 YSLEER. The CDR3 nucleotides read TGCGCCAGCAGCCAAGCGATAGGGGTTGGAACAGATACGCAGTATTTT. This codes for CASSQAIGVGTDTQYF.

The rearrangement uses TRBV9 and TRBJ2-1; 8 nucleotides align to TRBD1. Germline CDR1 and CDR2: SGDLS and YYNGEE. V was clipped by 4 bases and J by 4 bases; unmatched bases: 4. The CDR3 runs to 14 residues. The CDR3 region is CASSPGQGYNEQFF. In DNA, the CDR3 is TGTGCCAGCAGCCCTGGACAGGGATACAATGAGCAGTTCTTC.

This chain connects TRBV6-5 to TRBJ1-1; D possibly corresponds to TRBD1 (5 bases). In germline, CDR1 is MNHEY, CDR2 SVGAGI. Trimming removed 5 bases from V and 6 bases from J, with 13 bases in between. The CDR3 is 13 amino acids. The DNA of the CDR3 is TGTGCCAGCAGTCAACAGGTTATCGCTGAAGCTTTCTTT. Protein product: CASSQQVIAEAFF.

This clone appeared a single time. The chain links TRBV9 to TRBJ1-2, with D perhaps TRBD1 (5 bases). Germline CDR1 reads SGDLS; CDR2 reads YYNGEE. The germline V and J ends were trimmed by 4 bases and 4 bases, with 20 bases remaining between them. CDR3 size: 16 residues. CDR3 nucleotides: TGTGCCAGCAGCACGATGCCGGGGGGGTCGGGCTATGGCTACACCTTC. It yields the protein CASSTMPGGSGYGYTF.

CDR3 in amino acids: CATRTSGTDTQYF. The DNA of the CDR3 is TGTGCCACCCGGACTAGCGGGACAGATACGCAGTATTTT. The chain carries TRBV10-3 and TRBJ2-3; TRBD2 aligns across 11 bases. After removal of 10 bases from V and 3 bases from J, the junction contained 3 bases not matched to a gene. CDR1 and CDR2 (germline): ENHRY, SYGVKD. This CDR3 has 13 residues.

V gene TRBV5-5 combines with J gene TRBJ2-2; the D is unclear. The CDR3 totals 15 residues. CDR1 SGHKS and CDR2 YYEKEE come from the germline V gene (reference sequence). Trimming shortened V by 0 bases and J by 7 bases, and 13 bases separated the two germline ends. The CDR3 sequence is CASSLGSRYNGELFF. CDR3 bases: TGTGCCAGCAGCTTGGGAAGCAGATATAACGGGGAGCTGTTTTTT.

This sequence joins TRBV7-2 and TRBJ1-5; 7 positions agree with TRBD1. CDR3 length: 14 amino acids. CDR1 is SGHTA and CDR2 is FQGNSA in the germline V gene. V was pared by 6 bases and J by 0 bases, with 2 bases of the junction left unmatched. DNA for the CDR3: TGTGCCAGCAGGACAGGGAATAGCAATCAGCCCCAGCATTTT. Amino acid sequence: CASRTGNSNQPQHF.

There are a few counts of this clone. This chain connects TRBV5-1 to TRBJ2-2, with a weak D call TRBD1 (6 bases). CDR1 is SGHRS and CDR2 is YFSETQ in the germline V gene. This CDR3 comprises 16 residues. Trimming removed 0 bases at V and 5 bases at J, with 14 bases between. The CDR3 protein is CASSLGPTGDTGELFF. CDR3 sequence (DNA): TGCGCCAGCAGCTTGGGGCCGACAGGAGATACCGGGGAGCTGTTTTTT.

The chain joins TRBV7-6 to TRBJ2-5; no definite D call. This CDR3 is 13 amino acids long. The ends were cut back, 7 bases at V and 1 base at J, with 10 bases in the middle. Germline V gives CDR1 SGHVS, CDR2 FNYEAQ. DNA of the CDR3: TGTGCCAGCAACCGAGACCTCCAAGAGACCCAGTACTTC. As protein: CASNRDLQETQYF.

The chain employs TRBV28 and TRBJ2-7; no definite D call. V was clipped by 3 bases and J by 0 bases, with 12 bases between them. The CDR3 length is 15 residues. CDR1 and CDR2 (germline): MDHEN, SYDVKM. The CDR3 is CASSFPTASSYEQYF. The CDR3 DNA follows: TGTGCCAGCAGTTTCCCGACGGCGAGCTCCTACGAGCAGTACTTC.

This chain joins TRBV6-1 and TRBJ1-2, with TRBD1 matching over 8 bases. CDR1 MNHNS and CDR2 SASEGT come from the germline V gene. This CDR3 contains 14 residues. V lost 8 bases, J lost 3 bases, and 8 bases stayed unmatched. The CDR3 DNA follows: TGTGCCAGCGGTTCCCCGGGACAGGACTATGGCTACACCTTC. Amino acids: CASGSPGQDYGYTF.

In this sample, this clone turned up a few times. The genes are TRBV7-2 and TRBJ2-3; TRBD2 aligns across 9 bases. Germline V gene data show CDR1 as SGHTA and CDR2 as FQGNSA. This CDR3 is 17 amino acids long. V shed 4 bases, J shed 4 bases, and the junction held 12 bases outside the gene matches. The DNA of the CDR3 is TGTGCCAGCAGCTGGCGAGGGGCGGGGGGGCCCGCAGATACGCAGTATTTT. Protein sequence: CASSWRGAGGPADTQYF.

This rearrangement joins TRBV6-1 to TRBJ1-6; 7 bases are shared with TRBD1. This CDR3 has 15 amino acids. The V and J ends lost 3 bases and 8 bases, in that order; junction bases with no gene match: 7. Germline assignment: CDR1 MNHNS and CDR2 SASEGT. The DNA of the CDR3 is TGTGCCAGCAGTGACACCCGACAGGGCCATTCACCCCTCCACTTT. It codes for CASSDTRQGHSPLHF.

The chain uses TRBV4-1 and TRBJ2-5, with TRBD2 as a possible D gene (5 bases). Trimming took off 0 bases at V and 5 bases at J, with 10 bases between the two ends. This CDR3 region has 14 residues. The germline V gene has CDR1 MGHRA and CDR2 YSYEKL. CDR3: CASSQDAGRETQYF. The DNA of the CDR3 is TGCGCCAGCAGCCAAGATGCGGGTCGGGAGACCCAGTACTTC.

In its sample, this clone was seen once. J is TRBJ2-2 and V is TRBV11-2, with D perhaps matching TRBD1 (6 bases). CDR1 is SGHAT and CDR2 is FQNNGV in the germline V gene. This CDR3 is 14 amino acids long. Trimming pared 6 bases from V and 3 bases from J, leaving 11 bases between. This chain's CDR3 is CASRGDTYTGELFF. CDR3 DNA sequence: TGTGCCAGCAGGGGGGACACGTACACCGGGGAGCTGTTTTTT.

The chain employs TRBV19 and TRBJ2-7; D is possibly TRBD1 (5 bases). CDR1 is LNHDA and CDR2 is SQIVND in the germline V gene (reference sequence). V shed 1 base and J shed 3 bases, with 10 bases lying between them. CDR3 length: 14 residues. The CDR3 is CASSIAHDSYEQYF. Written as DNA, the CDR3 is TGTGCCAGTAGTATAGCTCACGACAGCTACGAGCAGTACTTC.